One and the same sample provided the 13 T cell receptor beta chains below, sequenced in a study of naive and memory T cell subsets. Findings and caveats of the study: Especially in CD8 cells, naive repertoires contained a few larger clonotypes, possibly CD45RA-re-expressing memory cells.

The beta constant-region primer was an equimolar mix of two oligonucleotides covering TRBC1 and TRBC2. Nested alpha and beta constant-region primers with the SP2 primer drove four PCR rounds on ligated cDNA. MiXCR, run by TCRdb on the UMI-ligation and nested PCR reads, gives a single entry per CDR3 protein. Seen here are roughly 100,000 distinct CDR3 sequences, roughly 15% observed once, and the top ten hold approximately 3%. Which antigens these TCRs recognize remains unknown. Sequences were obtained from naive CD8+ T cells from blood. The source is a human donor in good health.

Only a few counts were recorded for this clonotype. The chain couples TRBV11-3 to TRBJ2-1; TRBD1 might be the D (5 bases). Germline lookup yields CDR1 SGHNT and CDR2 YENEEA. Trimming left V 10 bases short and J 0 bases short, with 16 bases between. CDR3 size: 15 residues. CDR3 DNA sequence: TGTGCCACCAGGGCTGGCGCGAGCTCCTACAATGAGCAGTTCTTC. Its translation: CATRAGASSYNEQFF.

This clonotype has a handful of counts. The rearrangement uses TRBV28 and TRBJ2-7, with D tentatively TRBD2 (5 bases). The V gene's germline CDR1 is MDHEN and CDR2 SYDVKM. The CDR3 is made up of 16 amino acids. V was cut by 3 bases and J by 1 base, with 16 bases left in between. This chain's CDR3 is CASSLRRFAGSYEQYF. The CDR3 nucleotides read TGTGCCAGCAGTTTGAGGAGGTTCGCAGGTTCCTACGAGCAGTACTTC.

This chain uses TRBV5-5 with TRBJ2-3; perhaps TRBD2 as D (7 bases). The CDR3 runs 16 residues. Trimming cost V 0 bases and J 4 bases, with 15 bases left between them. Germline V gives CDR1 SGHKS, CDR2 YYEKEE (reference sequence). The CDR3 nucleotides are TGTGCCAGCAGCTTGGAAGAAGGGGGGGGCCCAGATACGCAGTATTTT. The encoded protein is CASSLEEGGGPDTQYF.

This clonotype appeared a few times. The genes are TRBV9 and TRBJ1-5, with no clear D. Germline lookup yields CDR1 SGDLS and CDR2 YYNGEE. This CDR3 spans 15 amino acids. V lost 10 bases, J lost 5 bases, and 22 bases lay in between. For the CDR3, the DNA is TGTGCCGTCATACTACAGTATGGTGACGATCAGCCCCAGCATTTT. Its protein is CAVILQYGDDQPQHF.

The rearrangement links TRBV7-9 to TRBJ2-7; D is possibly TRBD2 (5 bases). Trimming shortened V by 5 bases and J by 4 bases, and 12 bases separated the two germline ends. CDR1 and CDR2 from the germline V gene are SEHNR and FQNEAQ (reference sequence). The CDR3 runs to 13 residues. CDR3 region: CASSPPAGYEQYF. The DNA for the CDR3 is TGTGCCAGCAGCCCTCCGGCGGGTTACGAGCAGTACTTC.

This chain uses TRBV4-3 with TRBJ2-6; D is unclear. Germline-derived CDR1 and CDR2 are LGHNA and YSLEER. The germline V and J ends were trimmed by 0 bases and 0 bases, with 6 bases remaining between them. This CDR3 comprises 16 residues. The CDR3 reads CASSQDRASGANVLTF. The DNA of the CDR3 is TGCGCCAGCAGCCAAGATAGGGCCTCTGGGGCCAACGTCCTGACTTTC.

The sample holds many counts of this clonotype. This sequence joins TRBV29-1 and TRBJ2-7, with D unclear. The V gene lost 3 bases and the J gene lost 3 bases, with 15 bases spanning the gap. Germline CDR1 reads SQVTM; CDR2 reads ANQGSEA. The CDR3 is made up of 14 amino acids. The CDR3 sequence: CSVDDGTEYYEQYF. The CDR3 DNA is TGCAGCGTTGATGATGGTACTGAATACTACGAGCAGTACTTC.

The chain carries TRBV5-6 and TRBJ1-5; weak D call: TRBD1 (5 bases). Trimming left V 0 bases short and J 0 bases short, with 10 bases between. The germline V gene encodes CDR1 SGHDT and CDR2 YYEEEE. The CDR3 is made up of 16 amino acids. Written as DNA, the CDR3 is TGTGCCAGCAGCTTGGCCGGGGACTATAGCAATCAGCCCCAGCATTTT. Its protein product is CASSLAGDYSNQPQHF.

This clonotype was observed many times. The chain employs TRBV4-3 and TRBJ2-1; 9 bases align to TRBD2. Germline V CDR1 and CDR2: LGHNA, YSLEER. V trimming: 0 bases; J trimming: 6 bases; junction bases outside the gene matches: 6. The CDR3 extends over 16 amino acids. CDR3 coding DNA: TGCGCCAGCAGCCAAGATGCAGCGGGGGGTATCAATGAGCAGTTCTTC. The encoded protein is CASSQDAAGGINEQFF.

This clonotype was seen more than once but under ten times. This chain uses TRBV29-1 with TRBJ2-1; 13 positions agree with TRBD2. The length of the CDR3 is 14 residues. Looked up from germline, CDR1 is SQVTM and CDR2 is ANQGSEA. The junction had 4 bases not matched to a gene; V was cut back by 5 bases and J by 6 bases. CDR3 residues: CSVRGLAGSNEQFF. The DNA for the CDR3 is TGCAGCGTTAGGGGACTAGCGGGGAGCAATGAGCAGTTCTTC.

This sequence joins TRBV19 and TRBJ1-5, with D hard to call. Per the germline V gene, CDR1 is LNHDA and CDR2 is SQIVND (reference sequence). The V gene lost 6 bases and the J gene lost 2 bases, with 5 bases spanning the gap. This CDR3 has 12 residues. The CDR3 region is CASSPRNQPQHF. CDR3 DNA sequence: TGTGCCAGTAGCCCGCGCAATCAGCCCCAGCATTTT.

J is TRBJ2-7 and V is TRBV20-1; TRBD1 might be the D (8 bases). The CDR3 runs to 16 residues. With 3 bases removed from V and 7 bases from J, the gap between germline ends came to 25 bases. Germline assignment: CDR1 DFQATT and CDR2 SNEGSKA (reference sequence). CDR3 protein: CSARTTGDGRGVEQYF. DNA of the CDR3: TGCAGTGCTAGGACGACAGGGGACGGTCGGGGGGTAGAGCAGTACTTC.

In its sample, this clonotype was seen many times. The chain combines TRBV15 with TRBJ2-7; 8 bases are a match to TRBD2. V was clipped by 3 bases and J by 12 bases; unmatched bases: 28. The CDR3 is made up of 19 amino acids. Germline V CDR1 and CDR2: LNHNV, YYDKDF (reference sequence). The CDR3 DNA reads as TGTGCCACCAGCAGCACAAGCCTTATACCTGAAGCCGGGACTAGTCTTACGTACTTC. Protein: CATSSTSLIPEAGTSLTYF.